Each of the 21 T cell receptor beta chains below was sequenced from the same sample in a study of regulatory T cells in long-lasting Graves disease. CDR3-region Arm-PCR and iRepertoire HTBI primers produced the TCR beta libraries. MiXCR, applied by TCRdb to the multiplex PCR reads, yields one record per CDR3 protein. Among about 660,000 distinct CDR3 sequences, 25% to 35% were seen once, and the ten largest hold about two fifths. As to time point: persistent/refractory GD, antithyroid drugs over 5 years with positive TRAb. Generation of the TCR library employed RNA extracted from PBMCs. The sample in question was peripheral blood mononuclear cells (PBMCs), obtained when the disease was refractory, from a patient treated with antithyroid drugs. These receptors were taken from a female donor with Graves disease.

V is TRBV6-1 and J is TRBJ1-2; D unresolved. This CDR3 contains 14 residues. Germline V gene lookup returns CDR1 MNHNS and CDR2 SASEGT. Trimming shortened V by 6 bases and J by 2 bases, and 13 bases separated the two germline ends. The CDR3 here is CASSVVAGNYGYTF. CDR3 DNA: TGTGCCAGCAGCGTAGTGGCAGGCAACTATGGCTACACCTTC.

This clonotype was counted only a few times. The J gene is TRBJ2-5, the V gene TRBV20-1, with D perhaps TRBD2 (6 bases). Trimming stripped 5 bases from V and 2 bases from J, with 12 bases between. The CDR3 spans 13 residues. The germline V gene has CDR1 DFQATT and CDR2 SNEGSKA (reference sequence). This chain's CDR3 is CSAVRDFQETQYF. The CDR3 DNA reads TGCAGTGCTGTTCGGGACTTTCAAGAGACCCAGTACTTC.

The rearrangement uses TRBV3-1 and TRBJ2-5; 9 bases match TRBD2. V was pared by 2 bases and J by 5 bases, with 12 bases of the junction left unmatched. The CDR3 spans 17 residues. CDR1 is LGHDT and CDR2 is YNNKEL in the germline V gene (reference sequence). This chain's CDR3 is CASSQNLAGGPGETQYF. The CDR3 DNA sequence: TGTGCCAGCAGCCAAAATTTGGCGGGAGGGCCGGGGGAGACCCAGTACTTC.

This clonotype was seen a handful of times. The chain uses TRBV29-1 and TRBJ2-1; D unresolved. Germline CDR1 reads SQVTM; CDR2 reads ANQGSEA. The V gene lost 5 bases and the J gene lost 14 bases, with 19 bases spanning the gap. The CDR3 spans 12 residues. As DNA, the CDR3 is TGCAGCGTTTACCCCGCCCGAGCTCTTGAGTTCTTC. This translates into CSVYPARALEFF.

The chain uses TRBV2 and TRBJ2-4; tentative D call: TRBD1 (5 bases). The ends were cut back, 3 bases at V and 5 bases at J, with 5 bases in the middle. Germline V lookup: CDR1 SNHLY, CDR2 FYNNEI. This CDR3 has 12 residues. CDR3 coding DNA: TGTGCCAGCAGTGAGGGGCAAAACATTCAGTACTTC. Protein sequence: CASSEGQNIQYF.

This clonotype was observed many times. Here the CDR3 reads CASSWGQNSGNTIYF. CDR3 nucleotide sequence: TGTGCCAGCAGTTGGGGACAGAACTCTGGAAACACCATATATTTT. The rearrangement links TRBV28 to TRBJ1-3; 7 nucleotides align to TRBD1. The CDR3 is 15 residues long. CDR1 is MDHEN, CDR2 SYDVKM, per germline. Germline trimming cut 4 bases from V and 0 bases from J; bases unmatched to any gene: 3.

This clonotype was recorded a few times. The chain uses TRBV27 and TRBJ1-2; 8 bases are shared with TRBD1. V shed 5 bases and J 7 bases; nucleotides not matched to a gene: 15. In germline, CDR1 is MNHEY, CDR2 SMNVEV (reference sequence). The CDR3 extends over 16 amino acids. The CDR3 sequence is CASSPVGPGGAGGYTF. Written as DNA, the CDR3 is TGTGCCAGCAGTCCCGTCGGTCCAGGGGGCGCGGGTGGCTACACCTTC.

Comments on this clonotype: Being one base from a much bigger clone, this may be a read error. The V and J genes are TRBV12-3 or TRBV12-4 and TRBJ1-4; D is unclear. The CDR3 loop spans 11 amino acids. The CDR3 DNA is TGTGCCAGCAGTTCAACTCAAAAACTGGTTTTT. It codes for CASSSTQKLVF.

This clonotype was detected ten times or more. The V call is TRBV28, the J call TRBJ1-1; possible D gene TRBD1, 5 bases. V lost 4 bases to trimming and J lost 7 bases, with 10 bases between them. The CDR3 has 12 amino acids. Per the germline V gene, CDR1 is MDHEN and CDR2 is SYDVKM. CDR3 loop: CASSWGMFEAFF. The CDR3 nucleotides read TGTGCCAGCAGTTGGGGGATGTTTGAAGCTTTCTTT.

The chain uses TRBV28 and TRBJ2-1; 8 nucleotides line up with TRBD2. The CDR3 is made up of 13 amino acids. Trimming at V came to 7 bases and at J to 4 bases, leaving 3 bases not matched to a gene. Germline V CDR1 and CDR2: MDHEN, SYDVKM. The CDR3 loop is CASISGGYNEQFF. DNA for the CDR3: TGTGCCAGCATTTCGGGAGGGTACAATGAGCAGTTCTTC.

CDR3 protein: CASSLDRESPYF. CDR3 coding DNA: TGCGCCAGCAGCTTGGACAGGGAGAGCCCCTACTTC. This chain uses TRBV5-1 with TRBJ2-7; TRBD1 might be the D (6 bases). CDR1 and CDR2 from the germline V gene are SGHRS and YFSETQ. The CDR3 spans 12 residues. Between the trimmed V and J ends, which lost 0 bases and 13 bases, there was a span of 14 bases.

V usage is TRBV10-2 and J usage is TRBJ1-1, with 7 positions matching TRBD1. The V and J ends lost 3 bases and 3 bases, in that order; junction bases with no gene match: 10. The CDR3 runs to 16 residues. The germline gives CDR1 WSHSY, CDR2 SAAADI. The CDR3 DNA reads as TGCGCCAGCAGTGATTCAGGGGGGGCCCGGGACACTGAAGCTTTCTTT. It translates to CASSDSGGARDTEAFF.

This clonotype was picked up many times. The chain couples TRBV2 to TRBJ1-2; D gene uncertain. Trimming took 0 bases from V and 8 from J, leaving 4 bases between them. The length of the CDR3 is 11 residues. Per germline, CDR1 SNHLY and CDR2 FYNNEI. The CDR3 coding sequence is TGTGCCAGCAGTGAAGCGCAGGGCTACACCTTC. Amino acids: CASSEAQGYTF.

This clonotype was counted a few times. The chain combines TRBV18 with TRBJ1-2, with 8 bases aligning to TRBD1. The CDR3 extends over 15 amino acids. Looked up from germline, CDR1 is KGHSH and CDR2 is LQKENI. Trimming at V came to 3 bases and at J to 3 bases, leaving 6 bases not matched to a gene. CDR3 bases: TGTGCCAGCTCACCGATACAGGGGGTTGACTATGGCTACACCTTC. It encodes CASSPIQGVDYGYTF.

V gene TRBV6-9 combines with J gene TRBJ1-2, with TRBD1 matching 8 bases. Germline CDR1 MNHGY, CDR2 SVAAGI. The length of the CDR3 is 15 residues. The trim removed 3 bases at V and 2 bases at J, leaving 5 bases unmatched. CDR3 nucleotide sequence: TGTGCCAGCAGTTACAGGGGGCGGCACAACTATGGCTACACCTTC. Translating it yields CASSYRGRHNYGYTF.

This clonotype appeared many times. The chain joins TRBV30 to TRBJ2-7; 13 nucleotides line up with TRBD2. Germline V gene data show CDR1 as GTSNPN and CDR2 as SVGIG (reference sequence). J was trimmed by 3 bases and V by 0 bases; bases with no gene match: 11. There are 18 residues in the CDR3. DNA for the CDR3: TGTGCCTGGAGTGTAAGCCAGAGGAGGACTAGCGGGAGCTACGAGCAGTACTTC. Residues: CAWSVSQRRTSGSYEQYF.

This clonotype has ten or more counts. This chain links TRBV12-3 or TRBV12-4 with TRBJ1-5, with D possibly matching TRBD1 (6 bases). The CDR3 is made up of 14 amino acids. With 7 bases removed from V and 4 bases from J, the gap between germline ends came to 14 bases. The CDR3 sequence: CASTYLGQNQPQHF. The CDR3 DNA reads as TGTGCCAGCACCTACCTCGGACAGAATCAGCCCCAGCATTTT.

This rearrangement joins TRBV5-6 to TRBJ2-5; a possible D gene is TRBD2 (6 bases). Germline lookup yields CDR1 SGHDT and CDR2 YYEEEE. The V gene lost 3 bases and the J gene lost 9 bases, with 18 bases spanning the gap. There are 14 residues in the CDR3. CDR3 in DNA: TGTGCCAGCAGCTCCCGGGGCTCGGGAGCGGCCCAGTACTTC. Its translation: CASSSRGSGAAQYF.

About this clonotype: A far larger clone is off by one base, so a read error is likely. The chain carries TRBV11-2 and TRBJ2-7; weak D call: TRBD2 (6 bases). The CDR3 has 13 amino acids. Germline assignment: CDR1 SGHAT and CDR2 FQNNGV. CDR3 coding DNA: TGTGCCAGCAGCCCCACCCCGGGGGATGGCTACGCCTTC. This gives the protein CASSPTPGDGYAF.

Many counts were recorded for this clonotype. The V gene is TRBV28, the J gene TRBJ1-1; D perhaps matches TRBD1 (6 bases). The germline V gene encodes CDR1 MDHEN and CDR2 SYDVKM. V was clipped by 2 bases and J by 1 base, with 8 bases between them. CDR3 length equals 14 residues. The DNA of the CDR3 is TGTGCCAGCAGTTTACCAGGGGCGAACACTGAAGCTTTCTTT. Its translation is CASSLPGANTEAFF.

This chain links TRBV20-1 with TRBJ2-2; 9 bases are shared with TRBD2. Germline V lookup: CDR1 DFQATT, CDR2 SNEGSKA (reference sequence). This CDR3 is 17 amino acids long. J was trimmed by 6 bases and V by 0 bases; bases with no gene match: 11. CDR3 nucleotide sequence: TGCAGTGCTAGAGATCTTCGGGCGGGAGGGCCCTCCGGGGAGCTGTTTTTT. Protein product: CSARDLRAGGPSGELFF.